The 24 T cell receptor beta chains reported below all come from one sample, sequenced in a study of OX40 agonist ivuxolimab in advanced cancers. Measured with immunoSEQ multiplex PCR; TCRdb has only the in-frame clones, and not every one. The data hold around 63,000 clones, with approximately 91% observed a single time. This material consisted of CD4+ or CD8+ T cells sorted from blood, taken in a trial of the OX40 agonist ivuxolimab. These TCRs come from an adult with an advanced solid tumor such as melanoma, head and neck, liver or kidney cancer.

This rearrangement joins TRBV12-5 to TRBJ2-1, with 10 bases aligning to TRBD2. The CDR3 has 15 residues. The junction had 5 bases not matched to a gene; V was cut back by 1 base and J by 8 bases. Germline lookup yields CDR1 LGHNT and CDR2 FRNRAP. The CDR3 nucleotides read TGTGCTAGTGGTTTGGGACTAGCGGGTCGGGATGAGCAGTTCTTC. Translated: CASGLGLAGRDEQFF.

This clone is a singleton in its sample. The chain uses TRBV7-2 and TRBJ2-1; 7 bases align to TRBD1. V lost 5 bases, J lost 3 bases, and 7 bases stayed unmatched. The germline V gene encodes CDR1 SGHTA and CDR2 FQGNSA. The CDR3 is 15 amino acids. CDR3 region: CASSPEGQSYNEQFF. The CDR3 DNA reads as TGTGCCAGCAGCCCCGAGGGACAGAGCTACAATGAGCAGTTCTTC.

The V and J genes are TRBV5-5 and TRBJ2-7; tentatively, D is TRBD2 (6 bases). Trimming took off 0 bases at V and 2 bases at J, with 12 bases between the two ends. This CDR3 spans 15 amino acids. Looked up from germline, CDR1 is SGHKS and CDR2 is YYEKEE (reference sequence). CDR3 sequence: CASSLGGGVTYEQYF. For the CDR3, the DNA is TGTGCCAGCAGCTTGGGAGGCGGGGTAACCTACGAGCAGTACTTC.

CDR3 sequence: CASSTTSGSWNEQFF. CDR3 bases: TGTGCCAGCAGCACTACTAGCGGGAGCTGGAATGAGCAGTTCTTC. The J gene is TRBJ2-1, the V gene TRBV5-4; 11 bases are shared with TRBD2. Germline lookup yields CDR1 SGHNT and CDR2 YYREEE (reference sequence). With 4 bases clipped from V and 7 bases from J, the junction kept 7 bases outside the gene matches. The CDR3 spans 15 residues.

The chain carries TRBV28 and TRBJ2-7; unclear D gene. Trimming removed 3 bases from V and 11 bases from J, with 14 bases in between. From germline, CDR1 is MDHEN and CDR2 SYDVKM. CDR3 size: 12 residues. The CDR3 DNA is TGTGCCAGCAGTTTTCGCGGTGGAAAGGAGTACTTC. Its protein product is CASSFRGGKEYF.

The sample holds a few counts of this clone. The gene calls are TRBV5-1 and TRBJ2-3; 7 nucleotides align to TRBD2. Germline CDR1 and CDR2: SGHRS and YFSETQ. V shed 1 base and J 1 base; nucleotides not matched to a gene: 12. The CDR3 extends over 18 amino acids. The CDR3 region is CASSLRGGTGYGTDTQYF. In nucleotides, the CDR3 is TGCGCCAGCAGCTTGAGGGGAGGGACCGGGTACGGCACAGATACGCAGTATTTT.

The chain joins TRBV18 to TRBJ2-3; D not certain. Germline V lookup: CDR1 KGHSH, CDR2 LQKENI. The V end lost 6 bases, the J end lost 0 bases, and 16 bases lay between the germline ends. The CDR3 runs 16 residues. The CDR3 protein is CASSQGGRPSTDTQYF. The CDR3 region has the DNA TGTGCCAGCTCCCAAGGTGGGCGGCCTAGCACAGATACGCAGTATTTT. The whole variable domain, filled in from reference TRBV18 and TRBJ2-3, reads NAGVMQNPRHLVRRRGQEARLRCSPMKGHSHVYWYRQLPEEGLKFMVYLQKENIIDESGMPKERFSAEFPKEGPSILRIQQVVRGDSAAYFCASSQGGRPSTDTQYFGPGTRLTVL.

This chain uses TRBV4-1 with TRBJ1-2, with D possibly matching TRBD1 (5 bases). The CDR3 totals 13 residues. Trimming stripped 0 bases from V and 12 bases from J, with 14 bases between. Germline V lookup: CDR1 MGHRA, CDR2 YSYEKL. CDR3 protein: CASSQDGAMVNTF. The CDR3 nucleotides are TGCGCCAGCAGCCAAGATGGGGCCATGGTCAACACCTTC.

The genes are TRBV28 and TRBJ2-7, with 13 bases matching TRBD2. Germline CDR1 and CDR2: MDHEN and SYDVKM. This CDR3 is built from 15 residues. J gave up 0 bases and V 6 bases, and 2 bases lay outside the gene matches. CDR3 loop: CASSRTSGSSYEQYF. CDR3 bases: TGTGCCAGCAGCCGGACTAGCGGGAGCTCCTACGAGCAGTACTTC.

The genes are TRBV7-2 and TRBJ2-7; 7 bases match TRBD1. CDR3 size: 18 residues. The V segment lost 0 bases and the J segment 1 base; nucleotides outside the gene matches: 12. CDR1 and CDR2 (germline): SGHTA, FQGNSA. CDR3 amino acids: CASSLASGLGTVSYEQYF. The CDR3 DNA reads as TGTGCCAGCAGCTTAGCATCAGGTCTCGGGACAGTATCCTACGAGCAGTACTTC.

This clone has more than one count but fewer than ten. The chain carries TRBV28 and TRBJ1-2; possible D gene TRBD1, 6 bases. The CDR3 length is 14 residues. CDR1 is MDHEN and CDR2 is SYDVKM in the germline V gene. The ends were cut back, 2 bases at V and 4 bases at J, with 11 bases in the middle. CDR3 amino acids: CASSLGGQFYGYTF. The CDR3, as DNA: TGTGCCAGCAGTTTAGGTGGACAGTTCTATGGCTACACCTTC.

Here the CDR3 DNA reads TGTGCCAGCAGTTTACGGACCCCGGGGAACAATGAGCAGTTCTTC. This codes for CASSLRTPGNNEQFF. The V gene is TRBV27, the J gene TRBJ2-1; D is perhaps TRBD2 (5 bases). This CDR3 comprises 15 residues. Trimming shortened V by 2 bases and J by 5 bases, and 13 bases separated the two germline ends. Germline lookup yields CDR1 MNHEY and CDR2 SMNVEV (reference sequence).

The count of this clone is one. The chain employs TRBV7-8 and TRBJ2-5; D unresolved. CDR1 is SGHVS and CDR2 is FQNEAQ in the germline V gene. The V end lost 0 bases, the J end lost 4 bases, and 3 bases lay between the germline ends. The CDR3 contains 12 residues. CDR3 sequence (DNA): TGTGCCAGCAGCTTAGCGCCAGAGACCCAGTACTTC. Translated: CASSLAPETQYF. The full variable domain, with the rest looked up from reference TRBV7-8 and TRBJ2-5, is GAGVSQSPRYKVAKRGQDVALRCDPISGHVSLFWYQQALGQGPEFLTYFQNEAQLDKSGLPSDRFFAERPEGSVSTLKIQRTQQEDSAVYLCASSLAPETQYFGPGTRLLVL.

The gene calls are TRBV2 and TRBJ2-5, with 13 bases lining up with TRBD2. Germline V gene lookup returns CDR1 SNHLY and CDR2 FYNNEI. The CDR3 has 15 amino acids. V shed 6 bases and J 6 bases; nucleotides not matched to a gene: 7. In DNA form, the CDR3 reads TGTGCCAGCAGGGATGGACTAGCGGGAGCAAAGACCCAGTACTTC. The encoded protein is CASRDGLAGAKTQYF.

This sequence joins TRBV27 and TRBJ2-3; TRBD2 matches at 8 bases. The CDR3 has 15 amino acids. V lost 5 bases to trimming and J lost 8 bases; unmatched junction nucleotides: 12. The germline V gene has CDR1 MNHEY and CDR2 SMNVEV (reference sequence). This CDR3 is CASSRGSGSDATQYF. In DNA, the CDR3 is TGTGCCAGCAGTCGGGGAAGCGGGAGTGACGCTACGCAGTATTTT.

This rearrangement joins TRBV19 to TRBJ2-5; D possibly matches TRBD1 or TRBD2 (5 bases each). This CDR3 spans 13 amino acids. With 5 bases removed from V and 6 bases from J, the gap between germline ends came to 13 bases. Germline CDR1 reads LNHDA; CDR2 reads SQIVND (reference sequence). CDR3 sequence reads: CASSPDRGQTQYF. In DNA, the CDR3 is TGTGCCAGTAGTCCTGACAGAGGGCAGACCCAGTACTTC.

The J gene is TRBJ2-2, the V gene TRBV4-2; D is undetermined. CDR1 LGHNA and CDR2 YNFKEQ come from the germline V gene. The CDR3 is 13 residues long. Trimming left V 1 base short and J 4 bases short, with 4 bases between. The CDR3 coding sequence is TGTGCCAGCAGCCAAGCCAGCACCGGGGAGCTGTTTTTT. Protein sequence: CASSQASTGELFF.

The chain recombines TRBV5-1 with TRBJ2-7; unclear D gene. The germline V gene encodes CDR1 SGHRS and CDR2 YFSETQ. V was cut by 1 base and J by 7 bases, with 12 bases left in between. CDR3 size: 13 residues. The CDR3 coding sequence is TGCGCCAGCAGCTTGTGGGCCTCCGGGGAGCAGTACTTC. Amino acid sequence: CASSLWASGEQYF. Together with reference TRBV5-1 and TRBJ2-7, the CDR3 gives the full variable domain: KAGVTQTPRYLIKTRGQQVTLSCSPISGHRSVSWYQQTPGQGLQFLFEYFSETQRNKGNFPGRFSGRQFSNSRSEMNVSTLELGDSALYLCASSLWASGEQYFGPGTRLTVT.

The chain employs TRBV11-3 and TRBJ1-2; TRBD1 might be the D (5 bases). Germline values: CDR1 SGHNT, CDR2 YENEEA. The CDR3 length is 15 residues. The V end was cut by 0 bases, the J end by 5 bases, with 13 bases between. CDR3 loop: CASSLDGHRGYGYTF. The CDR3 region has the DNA TGTGCCAGCAGCTTAGACGGACACCGAGGATATGGCTACACCTTC.

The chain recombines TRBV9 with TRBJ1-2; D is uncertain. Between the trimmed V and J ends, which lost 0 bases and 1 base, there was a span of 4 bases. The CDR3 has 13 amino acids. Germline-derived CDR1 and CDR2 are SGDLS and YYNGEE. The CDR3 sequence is CASSVGDNYGYTF. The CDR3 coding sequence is TGTGCCAGCAGCGTAGGAGATAACTATGGCTACACCTTC.

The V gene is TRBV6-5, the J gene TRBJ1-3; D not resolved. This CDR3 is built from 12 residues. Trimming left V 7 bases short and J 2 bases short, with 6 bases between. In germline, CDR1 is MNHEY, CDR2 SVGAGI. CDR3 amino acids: CASKEAGNTIYF. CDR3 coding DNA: TGTGCCAGCAAGGAAGCTGGAAACACCATATATTTT.

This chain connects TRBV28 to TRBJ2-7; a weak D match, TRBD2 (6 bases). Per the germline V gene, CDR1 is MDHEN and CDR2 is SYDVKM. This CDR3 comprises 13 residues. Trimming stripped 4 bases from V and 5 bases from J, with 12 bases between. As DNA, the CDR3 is TGTGCCAGCAGTTCGGCCGGAGGGGACGAGCAGTACTTC. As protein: CASSSAGGDEQYF.

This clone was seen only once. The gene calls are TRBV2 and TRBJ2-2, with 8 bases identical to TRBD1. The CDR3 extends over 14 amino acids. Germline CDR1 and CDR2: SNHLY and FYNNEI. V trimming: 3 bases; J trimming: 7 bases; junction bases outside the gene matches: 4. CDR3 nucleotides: TGTGCCAGCAGTGATCAGGGGGCTGTCGGGGAGCTGTTTTTT. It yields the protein CASSDQGAVGELFF.

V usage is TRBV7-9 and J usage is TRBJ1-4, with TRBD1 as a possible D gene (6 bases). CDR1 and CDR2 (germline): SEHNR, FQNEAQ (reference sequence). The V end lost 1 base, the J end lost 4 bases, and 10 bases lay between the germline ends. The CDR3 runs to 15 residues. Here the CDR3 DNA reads TGTGCCAGCAGCTTAGATGGGGGGCGTAATGAAAAACTGTTTTTT. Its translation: CASSLDGGRNEKLFF.